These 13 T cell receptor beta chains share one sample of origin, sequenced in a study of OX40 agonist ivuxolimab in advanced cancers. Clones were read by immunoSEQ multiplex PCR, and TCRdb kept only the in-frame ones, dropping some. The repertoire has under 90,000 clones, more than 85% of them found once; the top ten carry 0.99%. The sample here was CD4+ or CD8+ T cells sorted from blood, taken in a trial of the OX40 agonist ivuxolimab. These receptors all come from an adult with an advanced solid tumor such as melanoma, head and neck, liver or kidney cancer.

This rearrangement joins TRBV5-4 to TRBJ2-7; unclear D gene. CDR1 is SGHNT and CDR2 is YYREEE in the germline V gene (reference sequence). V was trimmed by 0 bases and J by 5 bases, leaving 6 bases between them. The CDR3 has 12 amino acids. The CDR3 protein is CASSLDRNEQYF. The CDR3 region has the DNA TGTGCCAGCAGCTTGGACAGAAACGAGCAGTACTTC.

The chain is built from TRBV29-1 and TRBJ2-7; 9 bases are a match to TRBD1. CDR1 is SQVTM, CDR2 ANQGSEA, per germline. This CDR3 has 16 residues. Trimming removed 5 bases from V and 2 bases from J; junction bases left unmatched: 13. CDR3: CSVTTGGGFFPYEQYF. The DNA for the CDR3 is TGCAGCGTTACAACAGGGGGCGGGTTTTTTCCCTACGAGCAGTACTTC.

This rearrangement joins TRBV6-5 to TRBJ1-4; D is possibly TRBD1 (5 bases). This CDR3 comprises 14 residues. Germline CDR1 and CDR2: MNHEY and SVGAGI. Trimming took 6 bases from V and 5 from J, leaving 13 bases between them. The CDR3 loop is CASRLTVQNEKLFF. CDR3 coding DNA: TGTGCCAGCAGGTTGACAGTCCAGAATGAAAAACTGTTTTTT.

CDR3 coding DNA: TGTGCAAGTCGCTTAGCGCGCCCCCGCCTAGGGTGGTCCGAGCAGTACTTC. It is translated as CASRLARPRLGWSEQYF. The chain carries TRBV12-2 and TRBJ2-5. The DNA end is a closer match to TRBJ2-7, so the J assignment may be wrong. TRBV12-2 is annotated as a pseudogene. CDR3 length: 17 amino acids.

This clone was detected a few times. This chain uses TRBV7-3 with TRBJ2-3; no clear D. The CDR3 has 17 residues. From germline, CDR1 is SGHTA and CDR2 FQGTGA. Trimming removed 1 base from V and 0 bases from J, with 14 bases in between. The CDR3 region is CASSLNPGVASTDTQYF. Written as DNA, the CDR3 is TGTGCCAGCAGCTTAAACCCGGGCGTCGCTAGCACAGATACGCAGTATTTT.

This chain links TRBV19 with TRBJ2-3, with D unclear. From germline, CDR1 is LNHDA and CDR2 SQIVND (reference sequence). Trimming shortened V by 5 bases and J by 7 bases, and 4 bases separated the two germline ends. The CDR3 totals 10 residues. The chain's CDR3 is CASSGYTQYF. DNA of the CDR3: TGTGCCAGTAGTGGGTATACGCAGTATTTT.

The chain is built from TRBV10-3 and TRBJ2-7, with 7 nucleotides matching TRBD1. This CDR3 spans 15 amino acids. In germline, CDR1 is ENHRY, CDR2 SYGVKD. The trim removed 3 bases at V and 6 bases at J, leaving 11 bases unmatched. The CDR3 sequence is CAISDEPGGKGEQYF. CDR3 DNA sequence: TGTGCCATCAGTGACGAGCCAGGGGGTAAGGGCGAGCAGTACTTC.

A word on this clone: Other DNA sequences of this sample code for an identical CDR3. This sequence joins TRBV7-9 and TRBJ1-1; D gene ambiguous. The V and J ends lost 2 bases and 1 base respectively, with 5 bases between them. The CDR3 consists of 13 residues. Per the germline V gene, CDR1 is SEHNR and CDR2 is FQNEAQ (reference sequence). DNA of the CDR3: TGTGCCAGCAGCTTACAAGAGAACACTGAAGCTTTCTTT. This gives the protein CASSLQENTEAFF.

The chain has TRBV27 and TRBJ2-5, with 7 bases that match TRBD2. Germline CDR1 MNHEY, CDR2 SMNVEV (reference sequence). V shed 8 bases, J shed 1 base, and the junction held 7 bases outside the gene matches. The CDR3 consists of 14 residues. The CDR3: CASPCGRVQETQYF. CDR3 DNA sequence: TGTGCCAGCCCCTGCGGGAGAGTCCAAGAGACCCAGTACTTC.

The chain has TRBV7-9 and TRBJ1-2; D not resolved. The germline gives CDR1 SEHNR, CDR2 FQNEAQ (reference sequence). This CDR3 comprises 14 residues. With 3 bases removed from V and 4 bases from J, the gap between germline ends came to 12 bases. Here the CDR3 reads CASSFNINFYGYTF. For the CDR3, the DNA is TGTGCCAGCAGCTTTAACATAAACTTCTATGGCTACACCTTC.

This CDR3 is CASSDRGWDTQYF. The CDR3 nucleotides are TGTGCCAGCAGTGATAGGGGGTGGGATACGCAGTATTTT. This rearrangement joins TRBV2 to TRBJ2-3; TRBD1 might be the D (6 bases). CDR3 size: 13 residues. V lost 3 bases and J lost 6, with 10 bases in between. Germline V CDR1 and CDR2: SNHLY, FYNNEI.

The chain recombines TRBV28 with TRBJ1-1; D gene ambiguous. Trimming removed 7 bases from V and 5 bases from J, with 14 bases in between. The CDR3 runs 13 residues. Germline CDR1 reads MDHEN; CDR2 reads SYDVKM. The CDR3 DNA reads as TGTGCCAGCAACCGGGTGGGAGGTACTGAAGCTTTCTTT. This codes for CASNRVGGTEAFF.

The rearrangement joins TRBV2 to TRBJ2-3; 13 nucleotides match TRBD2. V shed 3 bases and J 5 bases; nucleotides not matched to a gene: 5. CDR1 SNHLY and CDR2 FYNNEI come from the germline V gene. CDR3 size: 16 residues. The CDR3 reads CASSEGLAGPLDTQYF. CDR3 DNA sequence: TGTGCCAGCAGTGAGGGACTAGCGGGACCCTTAGATACGCAGTATTTT.